This T cell receptor beta chain was sequenced during a study of T cells in Graves' hyperthyroidism and ophthalmopathy. V was pared by 2 bases and J by 4 bases, with 5 bases between. Germline assignment: CDR1 SQVTM and CDR2 ANQGSEA. The CDR3 covers 11 residues. This clonotype was seen many times. Amplification yielded TCR beta CDR3 regions, with RNA transcripts as the source. RT-PCR in the first round (using the HTBI primer set) targeted the TCR CDR3. TCRdb re-called the multiplex PCR reads with MiXCR, one entry per CDR3 protein. The sample records about 200,000 distinct CDR3 sequences, approximately 16% being singletons.

Source material: blood. The sequence came from a woman between 45 and 60 years old with Graves' hyperthyroidism. The J gene is TRBJ1-2, the V gene TRBV29-1; D not certain. The chain's CDR3 is CSVERAYGYTF. The CDR3 DNA sequence: TGCAGCGTTGAACGGGCCTATGGCTACACCTTC.